This T cell receptor (beta chain) comes out of a study of blood T cell repertoires in COVID-19. Some clones are missing from TCRdb's copy, which holds only in-frame ones; the method was immunoSEQ multiplex PCR. The table records under 200,000 clones, about 83% of them present only once. The germline V and J ends were trimmed by 3 bases and 2 bases, with 14 bases remaining between them. Germline lookup yields CDR1 MDHEN and CDR2 SYDVKM. The CDR3 has 16 residues. This chain connects TRBV28 to TRBJ1-5; a possible D gene is TRBD1 (6 bases). Material: PBMCs or T cells enriched from blood (not recorded which). The receptor was derived from a woman in her 50s in a cohort exposed to, infected with or recovered from COVID-19 (not recorded which). DNA of the CDR3: TGTGCCAGCAGTTTTAGAGGGGGAAACGGCAATCAGCCCCAGCATTTT. It translates to CASSFRGGNGNQPQHF.